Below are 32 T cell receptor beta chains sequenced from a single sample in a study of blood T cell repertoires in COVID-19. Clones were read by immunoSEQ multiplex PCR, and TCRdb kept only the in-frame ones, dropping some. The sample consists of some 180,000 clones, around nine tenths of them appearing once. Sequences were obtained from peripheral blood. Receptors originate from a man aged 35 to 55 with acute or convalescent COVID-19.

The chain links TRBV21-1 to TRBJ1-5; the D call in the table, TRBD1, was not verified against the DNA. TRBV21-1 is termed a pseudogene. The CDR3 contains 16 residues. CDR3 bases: TGTGCCAGCAGCAAAGCGCGACAGGGGAGCAATCAGCCCCAGCATTTT. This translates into CASSKARQGSNQPQHF.

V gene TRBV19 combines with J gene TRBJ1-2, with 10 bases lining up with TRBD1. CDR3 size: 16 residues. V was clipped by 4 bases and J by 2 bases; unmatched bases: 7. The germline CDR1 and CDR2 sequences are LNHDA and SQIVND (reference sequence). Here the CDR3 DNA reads TGTGCCAGTAGTAGGACCCGACAGGGGGCCAACTATGGCTACACCTTC. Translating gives CASSRTRQGANYGYTF.

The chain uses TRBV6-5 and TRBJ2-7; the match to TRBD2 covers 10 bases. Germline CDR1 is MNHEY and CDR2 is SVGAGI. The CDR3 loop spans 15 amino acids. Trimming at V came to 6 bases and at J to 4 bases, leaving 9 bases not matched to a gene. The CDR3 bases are TGTGCCAGCAGCAATCTACTAGCGGGGACGTACGAGCAGTACTTC. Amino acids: CASSNLLAGTYEQYF.

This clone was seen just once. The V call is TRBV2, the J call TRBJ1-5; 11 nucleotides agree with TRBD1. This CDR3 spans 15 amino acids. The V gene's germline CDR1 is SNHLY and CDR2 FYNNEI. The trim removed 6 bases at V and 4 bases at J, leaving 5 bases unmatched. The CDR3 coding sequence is TGTGCCAGCAGCCAAGGACAGGGGGCGAATCAGCCCCAGCATTTT. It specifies CASSQGQGANQPQHF.

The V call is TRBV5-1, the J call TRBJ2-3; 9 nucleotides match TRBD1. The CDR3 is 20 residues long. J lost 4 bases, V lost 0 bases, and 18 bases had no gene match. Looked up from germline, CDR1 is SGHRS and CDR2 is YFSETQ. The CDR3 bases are TGCGCCAGCAGCTTGGAAAAGCACCGGGGACAGGGAAGTGTTTCAGATACGCAGTATTTT. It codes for CASSLEKHRGQGSVSDTQYF.

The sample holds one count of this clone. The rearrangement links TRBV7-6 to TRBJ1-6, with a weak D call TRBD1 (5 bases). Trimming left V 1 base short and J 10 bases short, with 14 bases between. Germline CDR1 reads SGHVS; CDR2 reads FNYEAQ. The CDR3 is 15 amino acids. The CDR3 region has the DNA TGTGCCAGCAGCTTAGAGGCAGGGTCAGAATCACCCCTCCACTTT. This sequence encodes CASSLEAGSESPLHF.

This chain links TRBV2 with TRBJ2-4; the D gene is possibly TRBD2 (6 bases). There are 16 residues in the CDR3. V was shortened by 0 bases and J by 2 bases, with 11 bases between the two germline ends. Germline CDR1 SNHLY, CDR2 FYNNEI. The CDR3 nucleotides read TGTGCCAGCAGTGAAGCCGCGGGGTTTACCAAAAACATTCAGTACTTC. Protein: CASSEAAGFTKNIQYF.

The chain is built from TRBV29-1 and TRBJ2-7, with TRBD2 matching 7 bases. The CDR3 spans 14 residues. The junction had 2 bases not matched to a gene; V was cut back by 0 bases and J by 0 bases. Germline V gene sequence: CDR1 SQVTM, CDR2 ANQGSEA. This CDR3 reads CSVEDRTSSYEQYF. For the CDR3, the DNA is TGCAGCGTTGAAGACAGGACTAGCTCCTACGAGCAGTACTTC.

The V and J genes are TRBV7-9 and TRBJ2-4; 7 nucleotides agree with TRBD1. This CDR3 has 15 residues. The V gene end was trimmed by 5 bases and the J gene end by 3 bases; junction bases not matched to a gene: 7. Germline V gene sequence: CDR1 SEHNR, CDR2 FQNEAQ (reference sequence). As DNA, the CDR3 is TGTGCCAGCAGCCCGACAGGGCATAGCAAAAACATTCAGTACTTC. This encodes CASSPTGHSKNIQYF. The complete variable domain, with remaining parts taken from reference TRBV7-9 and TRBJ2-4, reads DTGVSQNPRHKITKRGQNVTFRCDPISEHNRLYWYRQTLGQGPEFLTYFQNEAQLEKSRLLSDRFSAERPKGSFSTLEIQRTEQGDSAMYLCASSPTGHSKNIQYFGAGTRLSVL.

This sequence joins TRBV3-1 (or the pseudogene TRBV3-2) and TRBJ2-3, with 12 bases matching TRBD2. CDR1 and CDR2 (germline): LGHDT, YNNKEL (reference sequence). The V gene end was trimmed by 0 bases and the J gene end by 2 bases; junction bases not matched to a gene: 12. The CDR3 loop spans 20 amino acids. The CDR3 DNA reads TGTGCCAGCAGCCAAGATCGGTTTCTAGCGGGGGGGATCATCACAGATACGCAGTATTTT. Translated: CASSQDRFLAGGIITDTQYF.

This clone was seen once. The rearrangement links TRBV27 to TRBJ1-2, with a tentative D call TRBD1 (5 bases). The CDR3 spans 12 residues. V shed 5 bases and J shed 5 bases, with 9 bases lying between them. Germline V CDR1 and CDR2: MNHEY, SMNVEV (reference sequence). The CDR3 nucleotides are TGTGCCAGCAGTAACGGGGGGTATGGCTACACCTTC. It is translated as CASSNGGYGYTF.

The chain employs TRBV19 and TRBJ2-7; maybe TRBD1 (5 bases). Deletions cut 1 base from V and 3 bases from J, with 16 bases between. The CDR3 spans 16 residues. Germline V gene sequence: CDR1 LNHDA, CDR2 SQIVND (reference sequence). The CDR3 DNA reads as TGTGCCAGTAGTATAGGGTACAGGACGTTCCTCTACGAGCAGTACTTC. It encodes CASSIGYRTFLYEQYF. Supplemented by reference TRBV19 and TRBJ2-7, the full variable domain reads DGGITQSPKYLFRKEGQNVTLSCEQNLNHDAMYWYRQDPGQGLRLIYYSQIVNDFQKGDIAEGYSVSREKKESFPLTVTSAQKNPTAFYLCASSIGYRTFLYEQYFGPGTRLTVT.

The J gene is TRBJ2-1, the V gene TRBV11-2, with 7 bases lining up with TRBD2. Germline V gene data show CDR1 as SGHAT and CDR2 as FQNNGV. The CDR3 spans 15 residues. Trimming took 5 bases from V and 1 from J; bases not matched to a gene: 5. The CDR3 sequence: CASSPTSESYNEQFF. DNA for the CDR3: TGTGCCAGCAGCCCCACTAGCGAATCCTACAATGAGCAGTTCTTC.

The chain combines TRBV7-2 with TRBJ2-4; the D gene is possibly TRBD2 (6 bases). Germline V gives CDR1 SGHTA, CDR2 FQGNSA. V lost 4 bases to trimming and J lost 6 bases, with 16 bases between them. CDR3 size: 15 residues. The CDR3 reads CASSSTTRALNIQYF. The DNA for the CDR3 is TGTGCCAGCAGCTCGACGACTAGGGCATTAAACATTCAGTACTTC.

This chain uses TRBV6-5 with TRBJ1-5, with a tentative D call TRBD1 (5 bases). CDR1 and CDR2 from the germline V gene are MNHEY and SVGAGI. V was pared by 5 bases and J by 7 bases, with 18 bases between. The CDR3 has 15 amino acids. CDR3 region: CASSTKPGYAQPQHF. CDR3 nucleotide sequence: TGTGCCAGCAGTACCAAACCAGGGTACGCCCAGCCCCAGCATTTT.

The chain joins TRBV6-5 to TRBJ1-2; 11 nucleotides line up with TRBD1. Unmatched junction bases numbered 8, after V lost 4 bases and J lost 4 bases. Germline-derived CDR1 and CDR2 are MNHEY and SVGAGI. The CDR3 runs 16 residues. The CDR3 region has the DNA TGTGCCAGCAGTTCCCGTCGGGACAGGGGGGGCTATGGCTACACCTTC. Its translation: CASSSRRDRGGYGYTF.

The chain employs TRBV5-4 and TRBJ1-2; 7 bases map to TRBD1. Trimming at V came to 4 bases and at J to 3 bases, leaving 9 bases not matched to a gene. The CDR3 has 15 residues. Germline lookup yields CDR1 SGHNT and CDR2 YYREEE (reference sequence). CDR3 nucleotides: TGTGCCAGCAGCCCTCGCGGGCAGGGGGACTATGGCTACACCTTC. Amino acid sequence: CASSPRGQGDYGYTF.

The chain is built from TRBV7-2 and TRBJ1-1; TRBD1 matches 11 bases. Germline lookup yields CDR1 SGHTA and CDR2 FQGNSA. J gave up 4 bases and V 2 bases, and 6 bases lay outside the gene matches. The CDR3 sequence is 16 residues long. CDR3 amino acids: CASSLRTGGIVTEAFF. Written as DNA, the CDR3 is TGTGCCAGCAGCTTACGGACAGGGGGCATCGTCACTGAAGCTTTCTTT.

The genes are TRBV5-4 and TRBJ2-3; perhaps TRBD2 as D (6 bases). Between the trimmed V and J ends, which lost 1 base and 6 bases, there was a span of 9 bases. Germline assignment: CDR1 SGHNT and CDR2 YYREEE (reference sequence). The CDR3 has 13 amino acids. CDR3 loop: CASSLWGVDTQYF. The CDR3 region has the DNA TGTGCCAGCAGCTTGTGGGGGGTCGATACGCAGTATTTT.

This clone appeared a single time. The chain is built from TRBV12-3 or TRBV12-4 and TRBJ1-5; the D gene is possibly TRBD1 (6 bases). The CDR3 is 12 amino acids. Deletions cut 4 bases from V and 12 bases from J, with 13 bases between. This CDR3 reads CASSSTGGDQHF. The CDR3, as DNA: TGTGCCAGCAGTTCGACAGGCGGAGACCAGCATTTT.

The CDR3 DNA is TGTGCCAGCAGGCCGCTAGCGGGAGTTCAAGAGACCCAGTACTTC. This translates into CASRPLAGVQETQYF. This chain joins TRBV6-5 and TRBJ2-5; 10 nucleotides line up with TRBD2. V was clipped by 6 bases and J by 2 bases; unmatched bases: 6. This CDR3 has 15 amino acids. Germline assignment: CDR1 MNHEY and CDR2 SVGAGI.

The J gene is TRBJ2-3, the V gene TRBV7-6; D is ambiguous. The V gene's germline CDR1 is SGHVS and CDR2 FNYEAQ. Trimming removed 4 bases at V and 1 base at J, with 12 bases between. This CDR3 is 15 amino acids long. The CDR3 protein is CASSSSLLGTDTQYF. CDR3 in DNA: TGTGCCAGCAGCTCCAGCCTCCTAGGCACAGATACGCAGTATTTT.

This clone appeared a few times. The CDR3 DNA sequence: TGTGCCAGTAGTATAAGGGGGCTCTCCTACGAGCAGTACTTC. This sequence encodes CASSIRGLSYEQYF. The chain uses TRBV19 and TRBJ2-7, with 7 bases identical to TRBD1. With V trimmed by 2 bases and J by 0 bases, 1 base remained unmatched. Germline V gene sequence: CDR1 LNHDA, CDR2 SQIVND (reference sequence). The CDR3 is 14 amino acids.

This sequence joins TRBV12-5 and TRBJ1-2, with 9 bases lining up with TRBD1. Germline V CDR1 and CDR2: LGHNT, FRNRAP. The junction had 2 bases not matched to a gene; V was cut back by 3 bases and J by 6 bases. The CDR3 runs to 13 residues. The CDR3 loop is CASGLGQGHGYTF. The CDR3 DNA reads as TGTGCTAGTGGTTTAGGACAGGGGCATGGCTACACCTTC. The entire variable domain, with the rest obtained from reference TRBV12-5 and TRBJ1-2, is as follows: DARVTQTPRHKVTEMGQEVTMRCQPILGHNTVFWYRQTMMQGLELLAYFRNRAPLDDSGMPKDRFSAEMPDATLATLKIQPSEPRDSAVYFCASGLGQGHGYTFGSGTRLTVV.

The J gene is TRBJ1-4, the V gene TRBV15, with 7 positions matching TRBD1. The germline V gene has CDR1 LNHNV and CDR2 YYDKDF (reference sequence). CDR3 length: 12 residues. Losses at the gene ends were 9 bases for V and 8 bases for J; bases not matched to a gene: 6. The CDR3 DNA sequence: TGTGCCACTCAGGGGGAGAGGGAAAAACTGTTTTTT. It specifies CATQGEREKLFF.

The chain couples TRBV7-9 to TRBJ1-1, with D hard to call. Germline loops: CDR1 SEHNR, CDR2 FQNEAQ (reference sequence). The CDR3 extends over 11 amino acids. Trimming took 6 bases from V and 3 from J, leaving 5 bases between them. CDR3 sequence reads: CASRRDTEAFF. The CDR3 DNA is TGTGCCAGCAGACGGGACACTGAAGCTTTCTTT.

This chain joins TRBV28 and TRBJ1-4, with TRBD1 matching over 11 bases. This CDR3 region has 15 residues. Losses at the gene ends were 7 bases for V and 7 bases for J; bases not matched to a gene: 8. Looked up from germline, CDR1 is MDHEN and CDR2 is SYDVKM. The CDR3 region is CASTDRGLSGEKLFF. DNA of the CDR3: TGTGCCAGCACGGACAGGGGGCTTTCGGGTGAAAAACTGTTTTTT.

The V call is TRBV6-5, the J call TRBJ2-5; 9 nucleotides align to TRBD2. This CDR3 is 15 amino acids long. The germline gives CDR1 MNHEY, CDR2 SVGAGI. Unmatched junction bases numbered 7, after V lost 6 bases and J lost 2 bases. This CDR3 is CASSRGLARQETQYF. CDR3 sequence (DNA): TGTGCCAGCAGCAGAGGACTAGCGAGACAAGAGACCCAGTACTTC.

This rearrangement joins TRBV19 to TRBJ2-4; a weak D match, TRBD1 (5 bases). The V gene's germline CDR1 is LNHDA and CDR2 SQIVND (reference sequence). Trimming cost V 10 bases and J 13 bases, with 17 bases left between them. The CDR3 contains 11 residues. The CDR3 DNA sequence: TGTGCCACCAGAGTCTGGGGCTTGCAGTACTTC. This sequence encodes CATRVWGLQYF.

CDR3 sequence reads: CASSTEATYYEQYF. The CDR3 region has the DNA TGCGCCAGCAGCACGGAGGCCACGTATTACGAGCAGTACTTC. The rearrangement links TRBV5-1 to TRBJ2-7, with a weak D call TRBD2 (5 bases). This CDR3 contains 14 residues. V was cut by 4 bases and J by 4 bases, with 15 bases left in between. Germline CDR1 is SGHRS and CDR2 is YFSETQ. Full variable domain (outside the CDR3, taken from reference TRBV5-1 and TRBJ2-7): KAGVTQTPRYLIKTRGQQVTLSCSPISGHRSVSWYQQTPGQGLQFLFEYFSETQRNKGNFPGRFSGRQFSNSRSEMNVSTLELGDSALYLCASSTEATYYEQYFGPGTRLTVT.

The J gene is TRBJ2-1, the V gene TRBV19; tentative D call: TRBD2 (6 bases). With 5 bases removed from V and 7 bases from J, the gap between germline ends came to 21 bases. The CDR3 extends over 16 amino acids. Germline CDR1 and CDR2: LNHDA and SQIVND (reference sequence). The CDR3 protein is CASSATPSGGINEQFF. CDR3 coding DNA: TGTGCCAGTAGTGCGACCCCGAGCGGCGGGATTAATGAGCAGTTCTTC.

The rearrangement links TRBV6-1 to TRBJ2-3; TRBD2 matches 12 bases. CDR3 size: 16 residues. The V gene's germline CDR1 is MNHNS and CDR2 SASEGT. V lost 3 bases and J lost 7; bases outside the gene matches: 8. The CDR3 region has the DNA TGTGCCAGCAGTGATCTGGGACTAGCGGGCCCGAATACGCAGTATTTT. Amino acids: CASSDLGLAGPNTQYF.